This passage covers 26 T cell receptor beta chains from one sample sequenced in a study of T cell responses to AZD1222 COVID-19 vaccine (dated by TCRdb to the early 2020s). This specimen's time point label, per the study, means: baseline before first vaccination. The library was built by means of the immunoSEQ multiplex PCR assay. Sourced from immuneACCESS, this table was stored by TCRdb with only in-frame sequences that have V and J called. A share of the clones is absent; for the studies checked, an unresolved V gene accounts for under half, and the remainder has no known explanation. For this sample the table gives 95,000 to 150,000 clones, of which 70% to 90% were detected only once. The ten largest clones capture 5.5% to 8% of the sample. Here the sequenced sample was peripheral blood, taken on day 0 of AZD1222 vaccination. The receptor source for this set is an adult in good health.

The J gene is TRBJ2-2, the V gene TRBV7-2; D call uncertain. CDR3 length: 13 amino acids. Trimming took off 3 bases at V and 2 bases at J, with 4 bases between the two ends. Germline CDR1 and CDR2: SGHTA and FQGNSA. CDR3 nucleotide sequence: TGTGCCAGCAGCTTTCCCAACACCGGGGAGCTGTTTTTT. Protein product: CASSFPNTGELFF.

The table lists this clone with a few counts. The rearrangement links TRBV6-5 to TRBJ1-2; D is possibly TRBD1 (5 bases). V was cut by 6 bases and J by 5 bases, with 13 bases left in between. Per germline, CDR1 MNHEY and CDR2 SVGAGI. The CDR3 has 13 amino acids. The CDR3: CASRGGTGYGYTF. The CDR3 nucleotides read TGTGCCAGCAGGGGCGGGACGGGATATGGCTACACCTTC.

The chain joins TRBV19 to TRBJ2-7; TRBD1 might be the D (7 bases). The CDR3 has 15 amino acids. The V and J ends lost 5 bases and 5 bases respectively, with 19 bases between them. From germline, CDR1 is LNHDA and CDR2 SQIVND (reference sequence). The CDR3 nucleotides read TGTGCCAGTAGTCGGCGGGACAGTCCTAGCCACGAGCAGTACTTC. It specifies CASSRRDSPSHEQYF.

The chain links TRBV11-2 to TRBJ1-2; tentatively, D is TRBD1 (5 bases). V dropped 5 bases and J dropped 5 bases, with 18 bases sitting between them. The CDR3 is 15 amino acids. From germline, CDR1 is SGHAT and CDR2 FQNNGV. The CDR3: CASSIMPRVGYGYTF. The CDR3 nucleotides are TGTGCCAGCAGCATTATGCCCAGGGTTGGGTATGGCTACACCTTC.

This sequence joins TRBV30 and TRBJ1-6; no definite D call. Trimming stripped 3 bases from V and 4 bases from J, with 13 bases between. From germline, CDR1 is GTSNPN and CDR2 SVGIG (reference sequence). The CDR3 is 15 residues long. In DNA form, the CDR3 reads TGTGCCTGGAGAGTTTGGGGTCCGTATAATTCACCCCTCCACTTT. It codes for CAWRVWGPYNSPLHF.

The rearrangement joins TRBV7-2 to TRBJ2-7, with 11 bases aligning to TRBD2. The CDR3 sequence is 15 residues long. With 5 bases clipped from V and 6 bases from J, the junction kept 9 bases outside the gene matches. In germline, CDR1 is SGHTA, CDR2 FQGNSA. In DNA form, the CDR3 reads TGTGCCAGCAGCCTCCGTAGCGGGGGGGCAGGCGAGCAGTACTTC. Translating it yields CASSLRSGGAGEQYF. The entire variable domain, with the rest obtained from reference TRBV7-2 and TRBJ2-7, is as follows: GAGVSQSPSNKVTEKGKDVELRCDPISGHTALYWYRQSLGQGLEFLIYFQGNSAPDKSGLPSDRFSAERTGGSVSTLTIQRTQQEDSAVYLCASSLRSGGAGEQYFGPGTRLTVT.

The V gene is TRBV6-5, the J gene TRBJ2-1; D not certain. The germline V and J ends were trimmed by 0 bases and 0 bases, with 9 bases remaining between them. The CDR3 consists of 16 residues. Looked up from germline, CDR1 is MNHEY and CDR2 is SVGAGI. Here the CDR3 DNA reads TGTGCCAGCAGTTACTCGGGCGGCAGCTCCTACAATGAGCAGTTCTTC. Protein product: CASSYSGGSSYNEQFF.

The V call is TRBV5-6, the J call TRBJ1-3; D remains ambiguous. CDR3 length equals 14 residues. Germline-derived CDR1 and CDR2 are SGHDT and YYEEEE. The V end lost 0 bases, the J end lost 3 bases, and 7 bases lay between the germline ends. DNA for the CDR3: TGTGCCAGCAGCTTGGGGGTAGATGGAAACACCATATATTTT. Translated, it gives CASSLGVDGNTIYF. Full variable domain (outside the CDR3, taken from reference TRBV5-6 and TRBJ1-3): DAGVTQSPTHLIKTRGQQVTLRCSPKSGHDTVSWYQQALGQGPQFIFQYYEEEERQRGNFPDRFSGHQFPNYSSELNVNALLLGDSALYLCASSLGVDGNTIYFGEGSWLTVV.

V is TRBV5-4 and J is TRBJ2-7; D is possibly TRBD1 (6 bases). Germline CDR1 is SGHNT and CDR2 is YYREEE (reference sequence). The CDR3 consists of 13 residues. V lost 6 bases, J lost 0 bases, and 10 bases lay in between. CDR3 in DNA: TGTGCCAGCACCATACAGGGCTCCTACGAGCAGTACTTC. It codes for CASTIQGSYEQYF.

V usage is TRBV28 and J usage is TRBJ2-7; possibly TRBD1 for D (6 bases). Germline CDR1 is MDHEN and CDR2 is SYDVKM. Trimming left V 7 bases short and J 1 base short, with 14 bases between. The CDR3 contains 14 residues. For the CDR3, the DNA is TGTGCCAGCAATGCAGCAGGGGCGTCCTACGAGCAGTACTTC. Translation gives CASNAAGASYEQYF.

This clone was recorded only once. V and J are TRBV18 and TRBJ2-1; D perhaps matches TRBD1 (6 bases). The V gene lost 6 bases and the J gene lost 2 bases, with 11 bases spanning the gap. The CDR3 is 14 amino acids. Germline lookup yields CDR1 KGHSH and CDR2 LQKENI. CDR3 sequence (DNA): TGTGCCAGCTCTACGGACAGCACCTACAATGAGCAGTTCTTC. Amino acid sequence: CASSTDSTYNEQFF.

The rearrangement joins TRBV3-1 (or the pseudogene TRBV3-2) to TRBJ1-2; D is ambiguous. V lost 8 bases and J 0 bases, leaving 13 bases between the germline ends. The CDR3 has 14 residues. Germline values: CDR1 LGHDT, CDR2 YNNKEL (reference sequence). The CDR3 here is CASRGVLANYGYTF. CDR3 DNA: TGTGCCAGCCGTGGGGTCTTAGCTAACTATGGCTACACCTTC.

The V gene is TRBV7-9, the J gene TRBJ2-4; D remains ambiguous. This CDR3 is 15 amino acids long. V lost 0 bases and J 9 bases, leaving 15 bases between the germline ends. The germline V gene has CDR1 SEHNR and CDR2 FQNEAQ (reference sequence). The DNA for the CDR3 is TGTGCCAGCAGCTTAGCAACATTTGGATTCAGCATTCAGTACTTC. This encodes CASSLATFGFSIQYF. Using reference TRBV7-9 and TRBJ2-4 for the parts outside the CDR3, the full variable domain is DTGVSQNPRHKITKRGQNVTFRCDPISEHNRLYWYRQTLGQGPEFLTYFQNEAQLEKSRLLSDRFSAERPKGSFSTLEIQRTEQGDSAMYLCASSLATFGFSIQYFGAGTRLSVL.

The J gene is TRBJ1-6, the V gene TRBV7-9; D call uncertain. Trimming shortened V by 4 bases and J by 8 bases, and 6 bases separated the two germline ends. This CDR3 has 12 amino acids. CDR1 is SEHNR, CDR2 FQNEAQ, per germline (reference sequence). The CDR3 protein is CASSSEDSPLHF. DNA of the CDR3: TGTGCCAGCAGCTCAGAGGATTCACCCCTCCACTTT.

The chain carries TRBV7-2 and TRBJ2-2; D possibly corresponds to TRBD1 (5 bases). The V and J ends lost 5 bases and 1 base respectively, with 14 bases between them. The CDR3 loop spans 16 amino acids. Germline V gene sequence: CDR1 SGHTA, CDR2 FQGNSA. The CDR3 loop is CASSLLGQGNTGELFF. The CDR3 region has the DNA TGTGCCAGCAGCCTCCTCGGGCAGGGGAACACCGGGGAGCTGTTTTTT.

This chain uses TRBV5-1 with TRBJ1-2, with a possible D match to TRBD1 (5 bases). The CDR3 contains 16 residues. The V end lost 4 bases, the J end lost 8 bases, and 24 bases lay between the germline ends. Germline V CDR1 and CDR2: SGHRS, YFSETQ. The DNA for the CDR3 is TGCGCCAGCAGCGCGGATCCGGGACTCAAAAACGCGGGCTACACCTTC. Amino acids: CASSADPGLKNAGYTF.

This chain connects TRBV25-1 to TRBJ2-7; 7 bases match TRBD1. With V trimmed by 9 bases and J by 2 bases, 7 bases remained unmatched. The CDR3 has 13 amino acids. Germline V lookup: CDR1 MGHDK, CDR2 SYGVNS. Written as DNA, the CDR3 is TGTGCCAGGGGACGGGACAGACCCTACGAGCAGTACTTC. It encodes CARGRDRPYEQYF.

The chain combines TRBV6-5 with TRBJ1-2, with 7 bases aligning to TRBD1. Germline-derived CDR1 and CDR2 are MNHEY and SVGAGI. The V segment lost 8 bases and the J segment 4 bases; nucleotides outside the gene matches: 10. This CDR3 is 14 amino acids long. Written as DNA, the CDR3 is TGTGCCAGCGAGACAGGGTCCCGTGGCTATGGCTACACCTTC. Protein product: CASETGSRGYGYTF.

The V and J genes are TRBV9 and TRBJ2-1; D is uncertain. The CDR3 consists of 13 residues. Per germline, CDR1 SGDLS and CDR2 YYNGEE. Trimming removed 0 bases from V and 8 bases from J, with 9 bases in between. The CDR3 DNA reads as TGTGCCAGCAGCGTAGAACTCGGCGATGAGCAGTTCTTC. Protein sequence: CASSVELGDEQFF.

The chain links TRBV29-1 to TRBJ2-5, with D possibly being TRBD1 or TRBD2 (5 bases each). The germline V gene has CDR1 SQVTM and CDR2 ANQGSEA. Trimming removed 7 bases from V and 4 bases from J, with 7 bases in between. CDR3 length: 10 residues. CDR3 bases: TGCAGCGCTGGGGGAGAGACCCAGTACTTC. It codes for CSAGGETQYF.

This chain links TRBV6-5 with TRBJ2-7; possibly TRBD1 for D (5 bases). There are 12 residues in the CDR3. The V and J ends lost 9 bases and 3 bases respectively, with 12 bases between them. The germline V gene encodes CDR1 MNHEY and CDR2 SVGAGI. The CDR3 reads CASSGQGYEQYF. The CDR3 nucleotides are TGTGCCAGTTCAGGACAAGGCTACGAGCAGTACTTC.

This chain connects TRBV2 to TRBJ2-5; the D gene is possibly TRBD2 (6 bases). The germline V gene has CDR1 SNHLY and CDR2 FYNNEI. Deletions cut 7 bases from V and 6 bases from J, with 15 bases between. The CDR3 has 13 amino acids. This CDR3 is CASTARGLKTQYF. The CDR3 nucleotides are TGTGCCAGCACCGCCCGGGGGTTAAAGACCCAGTACTTC.

V is TRBV5-1 and J is TRBJ2-2; unclear D gene. V lost 4 bases to trimming and J lost 7 bases, with 14 bases between them. The CDR3 is 14 amino acids. Germline loops: CDR1 SGHRS, CDR2 YFSETQ. The CDR3 spells CASSNSFDSGELFF. In nucleotides, the CDR3 is TGCGCCAGCAGCAATAGCTTTGATAGCGGGGAGCTGTTTTTT. Complete variable domain (other parts from reference TRBV5-1 and TRBJ2-2): KAGVTQTPRYLIKTRGQQVTLSCSPISGHRSVSWYQQTPGQGLQFLFEYFSETQRNKGNFPGRFSGRQFSNSRSEMNVSTLELGDSALYLCASSNSFDSGELFFGEGSRLTVL.

The rearrangement joins TRBV28 to TRBJ1-2, with D possibly being TRBD1 (5 bases). The CDR3 has 14 amino acids. Germline V gene sequence: CDR1 MDHEN, CDR2 SYDVKM. V was pared by 8 bases and J by 6 bases, with 19 bases between. DNA of the CDR3: TGTGCCAGCTTCCCTCCGGGGGGATTACATGGCTACACCTTC. Translated: CASFPPGGLHGYTF.

The V call is TRBV6-5, the J call TRBJ2-7, with D tentatively TRBD1 or TRBD2 (5 bases each). The germline V gene encodes CDR1 MNHEY and CDR2 SVGAGI. This CDR3 is 14 amino acids long. Trimming took 6 bases from V and 2 from J, leaving 14 bases between them. CDR3 DNA sequence: TGTGCCAGCAGGGGGGATACAGGAGCCTACGAGCAGTACTTC. Its protein is CASRGDTGAYEQYF.

This rearrangement joins TRBV28 to TRBJ2-1; D call uncertain. This CDR3 contains 14 residues. Germline V CDR1 and CDR2: MDHEN, SYDVKM. With 5 bases removed from V and 6 bases from J, the gap between germline ends came to 14 bases. This CDR3 reads CASSATAPSNEQFF. As DNA, the CDR3 is TGTGCCAGCAGTGCGACGGCCCCTAGCAATGAGCAGTTCTTC.